This T cell receptor beta chain is drawn from a study of early T cells in non-severe SARS-CoV-2 infection. On the study more broadly: Sequencing of bulk RNA from unsorted whole blood was done, without chain pairing.

Attached unique molecular identifiers marked individual cDNA molecules. TCRdb re-called the 5' RACE reads with MiXCR, one entry per CDR3 protein. The data contain about 110,000 distinct CDR3 sequences, 11% of them singletons. The CDR3 consists of 17 residues. Germline loops: CDR1 MNHEY, CDR2 SVGEGT. V gave up 2 bases and J gave up 6 bases, with 23 bases separating them. At least ten counts were recorded for this clonotype. The receptor comes from an adult who was a healthcare worker with PCR-confirmed SARS-CoV-2 infection or an uninfected control (not recorded which). Sequencing was carried out using whole blood. The gene calls are TRBV6-2 or TRBV6-3 and TRBJ2-7, with D possibly being TRBD2 (5 bases). The CDR3 is CASSYPTIPHTRGEQYF. The CDR3, as DNA: TGTGCCAGCAGTTACCCGACAATTCCGCACACCCGGGGCGAGCAGTACTTC.